A single sample gave rise to the 8 T cell receptor beta chains below, sequenced in a study of shared clonotypes between healthy human individuals. TCRdb's copy holds only in-frame clones and misses some; the assay was immunoSEQ multiplex PCR. In the table there are roughly 2 million clones, more than 90% of which are singletons. Source material: naive CD4+ T cells sorted from blood. The subset here: CD45RA+ positively selected. These receptors came from a man aged 18 to 30 in good health.

V usage is TRBV7-2 and J usage is TRBJ2-7; D is possibly TRBD1 (6 bases). CDR3 length equals 13 residues. V lost 4 bases and J 7 bases, leaving 14 bases between the germline ends. The germline CDR1 and CDR2 sequences are SGHTA and FQGNSA. The CDR3 here is CASSSGTILEQYF. The CDR3 DNA sequence: TGTGCCAGCAGCTCCGGGACAATTCTTGAGCAGTACTTC.

The chain employs TRBV28 and TRBJ1-2; 7 bases map to TRBD1. CDR1 and CDR2 from the germline V gene are MDHEN and SYDVKM. After removal of 6 bases from V and 7 bases from J, the junction contained 5 bases not matched to a gene. The CDR3 loop spans 12 amino acids. The CDR3 sequence is CASRGQAAGYTF. As DNA, the CDR3 is TGTGCCAGCAGAGGACAGGCGGCTGGCTACACCTTC.

This chain connects TRBV28 to TRBJ1-4; 8 nucleotides agree with TRBD1. The V and J ends lost 11 bases and 8 bases, in that order; junction bases with no gene match: 19. The CDR3 has 16 amino acids. Germline assignment: CDR1 MDHEN and CDR2 SYDVKM. The CDR3 sequence: CAVPAGTGFPGEKLFF. The CDR3 nucleotides read TGTGCCGTGCCAGCCGGGACAGGATTTCCTGGGGAAAAACTGTTTTTT.

V usage is TRBV28 and J usage is TRBJ2-7, with D possibly called TRBD1 or TRBD2 (5 bases each). The CDR3 runs 15 residues. CDR1 MDHEN and CDR2 SYDVKM come from the germline V gene. V lost 7 bases and J 0 bases, leaving 16 bases between the germline ends. DNA of the CDR3: TGTGCCAGCATGATCGCCGGGACGGGCTCCTACGAGCAGTACTTC. It specifies CASMIAGTGSYEQYF.

This chain joins TRBV19 and TRBJ2-7; the D is unclear. CDR1 LNHDA and CDR2 SQIVND come from the germline V gene (reference sequence). This CDR3 has 14 amino acids. The V end was cut by 7 bases, the J end by 6 bases, with 19 bases between. CDR3 residues: CASTHGPTIVEQYF. The CDR3 DNA sequence: TGTGCCAGTACCCATGGGCCTACGATTGTCGAGCAGTACTTC.

J is TRBJ1-4 and V is TRBV30; unclear D gene. Germline CDR1 and CDR2: GTSNPN and SVGIG (reference sequence). The germline V and J ends were trimmed by 2 bases and 8 bases, with 18 bases remaining between them. CDR3 length equals 15 residues. CDR3 coding DNA: TGTGCCTGGAGTTCTCGGGCCGTGGATTACGAAAAACTGTTTTTT. Encoded protein: CAWSSRAVDYEKLFF.

The chain has TRBV6-6 and TRBJ2-7, with D possibly being TRBD1 or TRBD2 (6 bases each). Trimming took 7 bases from V and 1 from J, leaving 17 bases between them. This CDR3 contains 15 residues. Per germline, CDR1 MNHNY and CDR2 SVGAGI (reference sequence). This CDR3 reads CASNLRGRESYEQYF. CDR3 bases: TGTGCCAGCAACCTTCGGGGGCGTGAATCCTACGAGCAGTACTTC.

CDR3 protein: CASSESRGRNNEQFF. The CDR3 nucleotides are TGCGCCAGCAGTGAGAGCAGGGGGCGTAACAATGAGCAGTTCTTC. V is TRBV10-2 and J is TRBJ2-1; TRBD1 agrees at 8 bases. This CDR3 spans 15 amino acids. CDR1 is WSHSY and CDR2 is SAAADI in the germline V gene. J lost 5 bases, V lost 2 bases, and 5 bases had no gene match.